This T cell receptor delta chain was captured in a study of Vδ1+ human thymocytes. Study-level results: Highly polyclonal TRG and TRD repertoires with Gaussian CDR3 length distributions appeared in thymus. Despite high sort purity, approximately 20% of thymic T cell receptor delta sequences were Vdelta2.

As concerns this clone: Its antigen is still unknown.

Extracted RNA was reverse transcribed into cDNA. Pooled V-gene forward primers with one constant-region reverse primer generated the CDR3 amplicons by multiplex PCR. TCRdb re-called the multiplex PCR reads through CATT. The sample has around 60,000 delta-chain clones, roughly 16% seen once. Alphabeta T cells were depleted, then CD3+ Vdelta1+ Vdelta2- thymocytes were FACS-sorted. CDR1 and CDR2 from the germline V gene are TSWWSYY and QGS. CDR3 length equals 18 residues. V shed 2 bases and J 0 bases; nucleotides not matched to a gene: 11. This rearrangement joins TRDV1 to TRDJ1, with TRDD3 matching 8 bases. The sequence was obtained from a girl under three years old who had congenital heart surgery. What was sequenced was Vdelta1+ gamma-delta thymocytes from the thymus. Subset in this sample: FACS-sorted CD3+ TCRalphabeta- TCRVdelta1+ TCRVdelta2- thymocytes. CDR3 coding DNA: TGTGCTCTTGGGGAAGGAGAACTGGGGGCCCCGTACACCGATAAACTCATCTTT. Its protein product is CALGEGELGAPYTDKLIF.